This T cell receptor beta chain emerged from a study of cytomegalovirus exposure and HLA in healthy donors. Overall study: A prior study identified approximately 110 million unique TCR beta sequences from some 200 million T cells. Overall study results and limits: According to an earlier analysis, most TCR beta V segments yielded productive rearrangements about 87% or about 30% of the time. Immune exposure data for these donors was limited to CMV serostatus. In the analysis, some V segments, TRBV6-2 and TRBV6-3 included, were excluded as indistinguishable.

The PCR had 60 Vbeta and 13 Jbeta primers. Libraries were prepared by immunoSEQ multiplex PCR; TCRdb keeps only in-frame clonotypes and omits some of them. Seen here are roughly 120,000 clones, about 70% observed once, and the top ten hold 2.1%. In regard to this clone: As yet, its antigen is unknown.

V gave up 4 bases and J gave up 0 bases, with 20 bases separating them. Germline-derived CDR1 and CDR2 are SGHRS and YFSETQ. CDR3 length: 18 residues. This TCR was sampled from a woman aged 40 to 50 in good health and CMV-seropositive. This chain connects TRBV5-1 to TRBJ1-5, with D perhaps TRBD1 (5 bases). Source material: PBMCs. The CDR3 loop reads CASSVGGGPPYSNQPQHF. CDR3 coding DNA: TGCGCCAGCAGCGTCGGGGGGGGACCGCCATATAGCAATCAGCCCCAGCATTTT. Full variable domain (missing parts from reference TRBV5-1 and TRBJ1-5): KAGVTQTPRYLIKTRGQQVTLSCSPISGHRSVSWYQQTPGQGLQFLFEYFSETQRNKGNFPGRFSGRQFSNSRSEMNVSTLELGDSALYLCASSVGGGPPYSNQPQHFGDGTRLSIL.